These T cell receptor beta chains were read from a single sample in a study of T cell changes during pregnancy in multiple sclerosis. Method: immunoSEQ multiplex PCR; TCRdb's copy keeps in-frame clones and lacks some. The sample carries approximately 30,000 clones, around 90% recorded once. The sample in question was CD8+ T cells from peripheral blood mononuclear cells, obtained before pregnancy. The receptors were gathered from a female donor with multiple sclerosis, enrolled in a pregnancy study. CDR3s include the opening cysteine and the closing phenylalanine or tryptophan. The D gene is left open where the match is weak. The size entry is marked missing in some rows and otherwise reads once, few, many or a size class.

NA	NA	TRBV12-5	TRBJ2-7	TGTGCTAGTGGTACCACAACAGGGTACGAGCAGTACTTC	CASGTTTGYEQYF
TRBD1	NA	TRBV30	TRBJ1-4	TGTGCCTGGAGTGGAGGGACAGGGGGTGAAAAACTGTTTTTT	CAWSGGTGGEKLFF
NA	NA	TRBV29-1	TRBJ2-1	TGCAGCGTTGTTGAACACGAGCAGTTCTTC	CSVVEHEQFF
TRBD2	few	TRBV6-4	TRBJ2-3	TGTGCCAGCAGTTTAGCGGGGTTCACAGATACGCAGTATTTT	CASSLAGFTDTQYF
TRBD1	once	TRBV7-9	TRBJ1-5	TGTGCCAGCAGCGCGGACAGGGCTCAGCCCCAGCATTTT	CASSADRAQPQHF
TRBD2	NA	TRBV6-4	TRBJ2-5	TGTGCCAGCAGTGTGACTAGCGGGGGGCAAGAGACCCAGTACTTC	CASSVTSGGQETQYF
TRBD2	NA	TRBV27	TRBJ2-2	TGTGCCAGCAGTGCACTCCCGCGGGGGGGCGACACCGGGGAGCTGTTTTTT	CASSALPRGGDTGELFF
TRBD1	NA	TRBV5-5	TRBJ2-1	TGTGCCAGCAGATTCGGACAGGGCATGTACAATGAGCAGTTCTTC	CASRFGQGMYNEQFF
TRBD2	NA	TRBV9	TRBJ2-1	TGTGCCAGCAGCCCCAAGAGCAGGGAGGTTTTCGGGGGGGCCCCTGAGCAGTTCTTC	CASSPKSREVFGGAPEQFF
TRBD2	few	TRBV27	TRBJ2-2	TGTGCCAGCAGACTAGCGGGGGGTGCCGGGGAGCTGTTTTTT	CASRLAGGAGELFF
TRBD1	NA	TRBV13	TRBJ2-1	TGTGCCAGCAGCCTCTCCCGGGACAGCCACAATGAGCAGTTCTTC	CASSLSRDSHNEQFF
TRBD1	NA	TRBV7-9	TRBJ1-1	TGTGCCAGCAGCCTTACAGGGGGGATGAACACTGAAGCTTTCTTT	CASSLTGGMNTEAFF
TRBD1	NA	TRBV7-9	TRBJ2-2	TGTGCCAGCATTCGGAGATATGATCAGGGGGTCAAGACCGGGGAGCTGTTTTTT	CASIRRYDQGVKTGELFF
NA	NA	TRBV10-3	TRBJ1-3	TGTGCCATCAGTGAATCCAGCTCTGGAAACACCATATATTTT	CAISESSSGNTIYF
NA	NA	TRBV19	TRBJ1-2	TGTGCCAGTAGTATAGATCGGGAGGGGACTAACTATGGCTACACCTTC	CASSIDREGTNYGYTF
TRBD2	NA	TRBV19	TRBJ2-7	TGTGCCAGTAGCATCATGGGGGGGGTAGGAACCTACGAGCAGTACTTC	CASSIMGGVGTYEQYF
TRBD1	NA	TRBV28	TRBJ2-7	TGTGCCAGCAGTTGGCAGGGGGCCTACGAGCAGTACTTC	CASSWQGAYEQYF